What follows describes a single T cell receptor (beta chain). The antigen is not known. The source of the sample is a study of cytotoxic CD8 clonotypes in ibrutinib-treated CLL. The junction had 5 bases not matched to a gene; V was cut back by 3 bases and J by 6 bases. Germline V lookup: CDR1 SGHVS, CDR2 FQNEAQ. CDR3 length: 15 amino acids. Overall study results and limits: Sustained-remission patients were sampled at different times than progressing patients were.

TCRdb's copy holds only in-frame clones and misses some; the assay was immunoSEQ multiplex PCR. The sample includes some 200,000 clones, about four fifths of them seen just once. The V call is TRBV7-8, the J call TRBJ1-5; 10 positions match TRBD1. The TCR sequence derives from a human donor with chronic lymphocytic leukemia. This material consisted of PBMCs, taken after 12 months of ibrutinib treatment. The CDR3 is CASSLQTGGVQPQHF. CDR3 nucleotide sequence: TGTGCCAGCAGCTTGCAGACAGGGGGCGTTCAGCCCCAGCATTTT.